This TCR beta chain was found in a study of beta chain features in type 1 diabetes. Study results and caveats: Naive, central memory and Treg TCRB repertoires appeared more alike in patients than in healthy donors.

The sequenced template was cDNA made from the entire isolated RNA. Profiling relied on immunoSEQ multiplex PCR, and the TCRdb table lists in-frame clones only, not all of them. The sample consists of more than 350,000 clones, roughly 10% of them appearing once. Germline loops: CDR1 MDHEN, CDR2 SYDVKM. The CDR3 totals 14 residues. V gave up 7 bases and J gave up 3 bases, with 14 bases separating them. This clone has only a few counts. The target antigen is unknown. Sequencing used naive CD4+ T cells from blood. This chain connects TRBV28 to TRBJ2-3; D tentatively fits TRBD1 or TRBD2 (6 bases each). The sequence came from a woman aged 18-30 years in good health. In DNA, the CDR3 is TGTGCCAGCATTGGGGGGCTTTGGACAGATACGCAGTATTTT. It translates to CASIGGLWTDTQYF.